The present T cell receptor (beta chain) was sequenced within a study of T cells in Graves' hyperthyroidism and ophthalmopathy. Findings and limits, study-wide: Most clonotypes expanded in thyroid above 0.001 were likewise present in blood.

Concerning this clonotype: The antigen is not known.

Trimming removed 5 bases from V and 2 bases from J; junction bases left unmatched: 6. Germline lookup yields CDR1 SGHVS and CDR2 FNYEAQ. This CDR3 is 16 amino acids long. RNA transcripts gave rise to amplified TCR beta CDR3 regions. HTBI primers were employed in a first-round RT-PCR of the TCR CDR3. TCRdb called the multiplex PCR reads again in MiXCR, with one record for every CDR3 protein. This repertoire shows around 250,000 distinct CDR3 sequences, 15% to 20% found once; its top ten account for 28%. The rearrangement uses TRBV7-6 and TRBJ2-2; 9 bases agree with TRBD2. The specimen was blood. This receptor was identified in a woman between 18 and 29 years old with Graves' ophthalmopathy. The CDR3 sequence: CASSPKRGENTGELFF. The CDR3 DNA reads as TGTGCCAGCAGCCCAAAGCGGGGGGAAAACACCGGGGAGCTGTTTTTT.